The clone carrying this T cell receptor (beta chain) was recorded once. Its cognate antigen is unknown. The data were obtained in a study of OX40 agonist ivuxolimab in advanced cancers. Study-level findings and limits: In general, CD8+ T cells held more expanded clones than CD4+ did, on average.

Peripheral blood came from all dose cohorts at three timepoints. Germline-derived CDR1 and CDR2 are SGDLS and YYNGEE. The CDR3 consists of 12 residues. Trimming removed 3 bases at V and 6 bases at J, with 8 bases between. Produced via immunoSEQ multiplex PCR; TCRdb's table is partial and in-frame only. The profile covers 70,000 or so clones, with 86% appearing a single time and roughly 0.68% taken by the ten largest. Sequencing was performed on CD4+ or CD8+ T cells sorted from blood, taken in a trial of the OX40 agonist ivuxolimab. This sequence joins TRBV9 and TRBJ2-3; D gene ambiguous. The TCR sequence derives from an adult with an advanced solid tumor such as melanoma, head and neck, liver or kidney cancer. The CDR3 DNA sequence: TGTGCCAGCAGCGCTTCCGAGGATACGCAGTATTTT. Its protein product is CASSASEDTQYF.